This is a list of T cell receptor beta chains from one sample in a study of STAT5B mutations in CD4+ large granular lymphocyte leukemia. Only in-frame clones appear in the TCRdb table, and some are missing; sequencing was by immunoSEQ multiplex PCR. The table has approximately 20,000 clones, around 84% seen once. The source material was CD4+ T cells from blood buffy coats. These receptors came from a human donor in good health. Each CDR3 is given with its conserved first and last residue. Some rows mark clone size as missing; the rest say once, few, many or name a class of expanded clone.

cdr3_length clone_size v_call cdr3_aa
16 NA TRBV4-1 CASSRSGLAGAAEQFF
16 NA TRBV10-1 CAIRGGPPWGDRGYTF
15 NA TRBV19 CASRLLSSSYNEQFF
16 NA TRBV9 CASSHGQPGSGNTIYF
14 NA TRBV10-3 CAIGLTGTQETQYF
15 NA TRBV4-1 CASSPGHAGNQPQHF
13 NA TRBV30 CAWAWKGTDTQYF
15 NA TRBV19 CASSIGAGAYNEQFF
13 NA TRBV10-1 CASSPSVSYEQYF
14 NA TRBV29-1 CSVETTGRFGEQYF
13 NA TRBV12-5 CASGPDGYYGYTF
13 NA TRBV27 CASSPGLAVEQYF
14 NA TRBV18 CASSPPRGSTEAFF
16 NA TRBV7-9 CASSHPPTGGRTEAFF
17 few TRBV18 CASSPIPRASGSSEQYF
14 NA TRBV19 CASSMTAAGNTIYF
14 NA TRBV6-1 CATWGTSGNNEQFF
13 NA TRBV18 CASSLTQNQPQHF
13 few TRBV2 CATQRDRGFGYTF
14 NA TRBV6-5 CASNFGGATDTQYF
17 NA TRBV25-1 CASSEPGLAGGKDTQYF
16 NA TRBV27 CASRTGRLGGNQPQHF
15 once TRBV7-9 CASTVGGREVYGYTF
15 NA TRBV2 CASRITGTGVETQYF
13 NA TRBV15 CATSRDPTYEQYF
13 few TRBV15 CATSRETVSEQYF
16 few TRBV2 CASSVPGQGYNTEAFF
14 NA TRBV28 CASSTPGLYTEAFF
14 NA TRBV2 CASRGQYSGNTIYF
11 NA TRBV6-5 CASRRKETQYF
9 NA TRBV5-8 CASSAGQLF
14 NA TRBV10-3 CAISSGLVSYEQYF
14 NA TRBV29-1 CSGSGGGVGNEQFF
16 NA TRBV5-5 CASSLGPPASGNTIYF
13 NA TRBV30 CAWSVQENTEAFF
12 NA TRBV19 CASRPPNTEAFF
15 NA TRBV19 CASRGGGGVNQPQHF
15 NA TRBV6-1 CASSEAPGGGYGYTF
15 medium-sized TRBV15 CATSRPGEGTDTQYF
14 NA TRBV18 CASSSLMSDTEAFF
14 NA TRBV19 CASRIPRRNQPQHF
11 once TRBV10-3 CAISTEGPQYF
11 NA TRBV5-4 CASSITDTQYF
11 NA TRBV29-1 CSVDRGNEQYF
15 NA TRBV11-2 CASSLIGQGPYEQYF